This is a list of T cell receptor beta chains from one sample in a study of CXCR3-negative and CXCR3-positive naive CD8 T cells. TCRdb reprocessed the 5' RACE reads and keeps a single row for each CDR3 protein, giving no DNA. In total, the table holds about 92,000 distinct CDR3 sequences. Sequenced sample: naive CXCR3- CD8+ T cells from blood. The receptors originated from a human donor in good health. Some clones in this sample may be carry-over from other donors' samples. The CDR3 runs from the conserved cysteine through the conserved F or W.

J	V	CDR3
TRBJ1-2	TRBV5-4	CASSQDSNYGYTF
TRBJ2-7	TRBV4-1	CASSQILVSYEQYF
TRBJ2-1	TRBV5-1	CASSPEVYNEQFF
TRBJ2-7	TRBV28	CASSQWGSYEQYF
TRBJ2-3	TRBV7-6	CASSLDSMGRPDTQYF
TRBJ1-4	TRBV25-1	CASRGLTRNEKLFF
TRBJ2-1	TRBV7-2	CASSPGTAANNEQFF
TRBJ1-1	TRBV29-1	CSVGRQGATEAFF
TRBJ2-7	TRBV29-1	CSVGSGQGYEQYF
TRBJ1-2	TRBV7-9	CASSLAGRGYTF
TRBJ1-2	TRBV15	CATSRDFGLGGNYGYTF
TRBJ2-1	TRBV29-1	CSVVGTGSYNEQFF
TRBJ2-7	TRBV28	CASSFIGTSPHEQYF
TRBJ2-5	TRBV7-9	CASSPPLAEGETQYF
TRBJ2-7	TRBV20-1	CSASWEGGDPYEQYF
TRBJ1-1	TRBV12-3/TRBV12-4	CASSSGTLEAFF
TRBJ2-7	TRBV18	CASSPPGTTIEQYF
TRBJ2-5	TRBV29-1	CSVGQGPGETQYF
TRBJ2-1	TRBV27	CASSLDQGLPNNEQFF
TRBJ2-1	TRBV12-3/TRBV12-4	CASSLTGGYNEQFF
TRBJ2-5	TRBV29-1	CSVEDLGEETQYF
TRBJ2-1	TRBV7-2	CASSLGPGWNEQFF
TRBJ1-2	TRBV25-1	CASSDGGADYGYTF
TRBJ2-5	TRBV20-1	CSASGGETQYF
TRBJ2-1	TRBV7-9	CASSLGDRLSSYNEQFF
TRBJ2-1	TRBV12-3/TRBV12-4	CASTLSDEQFF
TRBJ2-5	TRBV29-1	CSANNDREETQYF